This TCR beta chain was sequenced in a study of T cells in narcolepsy (dated by TCRdb to the late 2010s). As for the study more broadly: Patients with narcolepsy type 1 or type 2 (NT1, NT2) and healthy control donors were enrolled in the study. To look for autoreactive T cells in narcolepsy patients that target self-antigens of hypocretin neurons (hypocretin, TRIB2), the study used TCR Vbeta sequencing to follow clonotypes in blood and CSF.

To prepare the library, the immunoSEQ multiplex PCR assay was applied. The immuneACCESS repertoire file appears here via TCRdb, limited to in-frame rearrangements. These files lack a portion of the clones; in checked studies, under half of the deficit traces to unresolved V genes, and the cause of the others is not known. The sample table contains about 34,000 clones; only one count was recorded for around four fifths of them. The ten most abundant clones make up around 2.7% of the sample. In the case of this clone: Which antigen it targets is not known. Base qualities are not recorded, but no much larger clone differs from it by a single base.

Memory CD4+ T cells were sorted ex vivo from peripheral blood of narcolepsy patients and healthy controls for TCR Vbeta sequencing. The study at large found these results: Numbers of sequenced blood memory CD4+ clonotypes were comparable, averaging approximately 42,000 in patients and approximately 30,000 in controls. Certain blood memory CD4+ repertoires from patients and controls had no sequences that matched autoreactive T cell clones. According to the report, autoreactive clonotypes were detected serially in the blood of the same patients and of different patients, but not in healthy controls. In plots comparing CSF and blood CD4+ T cell clonotypes from the same patient, HCRT-specific and TRIB2-specific autoreactive clonotypes were highlighted.

According to the germline V gene, CDR1 reads SNHLY and CDR2 reads FYNNEI. The CDR3 numbers 15 residues from cysteine through phenylalanine. The retained sequence is limited to the CDR3, 45 bases, with the frame set at the first base. V was cut back by 8 bases and J by 2 bases, leaving a gap of 19 bases between them. This receptor was taken from a human donor with narcolepsy. Material for sequencing was CD45RA- memory CD4+ T cells from PBMCs. The sample's cell subset or site label is to be understood as: memory T cells sorted ex vivo from peripheral blood. The V gene is TRBV2 and the J gene is TRBJ2-7; the D gene could be either TRBD1 or TRBD2, each agreeing at 6 bases. The CDR3 in this case is CASGNLGGGPYEQYF. The DNA sequence reads TGTGCCAGCGGGAACCTGGGGGGCGGACCCTACGAGCAGTACTTC.